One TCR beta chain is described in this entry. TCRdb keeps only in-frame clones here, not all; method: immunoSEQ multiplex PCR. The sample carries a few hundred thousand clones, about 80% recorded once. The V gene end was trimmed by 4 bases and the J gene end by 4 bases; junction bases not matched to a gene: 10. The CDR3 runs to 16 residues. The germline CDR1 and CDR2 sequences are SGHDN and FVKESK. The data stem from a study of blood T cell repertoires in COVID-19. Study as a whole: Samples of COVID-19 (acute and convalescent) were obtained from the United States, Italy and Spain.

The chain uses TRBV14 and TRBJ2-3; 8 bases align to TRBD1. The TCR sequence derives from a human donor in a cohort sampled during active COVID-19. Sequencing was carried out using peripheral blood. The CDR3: CASSPLARGQADTQYF. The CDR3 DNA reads TGTGCCAGCAGCCCTCTGGCCAGGGGGCAGGCAGATACGCAGTATTTT.